The 9 T cell receptor beta chains listed next were all sequenced from one sample in a study of T cells in localized non-small cell lung cancer. Produced via immunoSEQ multiplex PCR; TCRdb's table is partial and in-frame only. The sample consists of thousands of clones, about 60% of them appearing once. The specimen comprised lymph node tissue, sampled before any cancer treatment. The receptors were sampled from a male donor aged 60 or older with stage I squamous cell lung carcinoma.

In its sample, this clone was seen a few times. The rearrangement uses TRBV7-6 and TRBJ2-2, with 9 nucleotides matching TRBD2. V was pared by 1 base and J by 2 bases, with 2 bases of the junction left unmatched. The CDR3 runs to 16 residues. Germline V gene lookup returns CDR1 SGHVS and CDR2 FNYEAQ. CDR3 in DNA: TGTGCCAGCAGCTTAGTTAGCGGGAGTAACACCGGGGAGCTGTTTTTT. It encodes CASSLVSGSNTGELFF.

The CDR3 DNA follows: TGTGCCAGCAGTCTCCCGATGGCAGGGGAGACCCAGTACTTC. The encoded protein is CASSLPMAGETQYF. This chain uses TRBV28 with TRBJ2-5; D possibly corresponds to TRBD1 (5 bases). CDR3 size: 14 residues. CDR1 and CDR2 from the germline V gene are MDHEN and SYDVKM. The V and J ends lost 5 bases and 5 bases respectively, with 15 bases between them.

This clone was counted a few times. The chain couples TRBV11-3 to TRBJ2-5; 10 bases agree with TRBD2. The germline gives CDR1 SGHNT, CDR2 YENEEA. The CDR3 length is 15 residues. The J segment lost 5 bases and the V segment lost 3 bases, leaving 6 bases of the junction unmatched. This chain's CDR3 is CASSFQGAGGETQYF. CDR3 nucleotides: TGTGCCAGCAGCTTTCAAGGAGCGGGAGGGGAGACCCAGTACTTC.

As concerns this clone: One junction end does not reproduce the germline sequence, and a read error may be involved. The chain carries TRBV7-6 and TRBJ2-5, with D perhaps TRBD2 (7 bases). The length of the CDR3 is 15 residues. The germline V gene encodes CDR1 SGHVS and CDR2 FNYEAQ. The CDR3 bases are TGTGTCAGCACCCTAGGGGGGGCCCTTTCGGAGACCCAGTACTTC. This encodes CVSTLGGALSETQYF.

V is TRBV28 and J is TRBJ1-2, with D hard to call. Per the germline V gene, CDR1 is MDHEN and CDR2 is SYDVKM. CDR3 size: 13 residues. With 1 base removed from V and 8 bases from J, the gap between germline ends came to 11 bases. The CDR3: CASSLSGSGGYTF. In DNA, the CDR3 is TGTGCCAGCAGTTTATCCGGGTCTGGCGGCTACACCTTC.

The chain has TRBV19 and TRBJ1-2; 8 nucleotides line up with TRBD1. The germline CDR1 and CDR2 sequences are LNHDA and SQIVND (reference sequence). The V gene end was trimmed by 5 bases and the J gene end by 10 bases; junction bases not matched to a gene: 12. This CDR3 spans 14 amino acids. Here the CDR3 DNA reads TGTGCCAGTAGTCCTCGGACAGGGTCCCGTTACTACACCTTC. Amino acids: CASSPRTGSRYYTF.

This chain joins TRBV9 and TRBJ1-4; maybe TRBD1 (6 bases). Germline-derived CDR1 and CDR2 are SGDLS and YYNGEE. Trimming pared 0 bases from V and 7 bases from J, leaving 13 bases between. The CDR3 has 15 amino acids. CDR3 DNA: TGTGCCAGCAGCGTAGGTCAGGGGTTAAGTGAAAAACTGTTTTTT. The encoded protein is CASSVGQGLSEKLFF. Drawing the rest from reference TRBV9 and TRBJ1-4, the complete variable domain is DSGVTQTPKHLITATGQRVTLRCSPRSGDLSVYWYQQSLDQGLQFLIQYYNGEERAKGNILERFSAQQFPDLHSELNLSSLELGDSALYFCASSVGQGLSEKLFFGSGTQLSVL.

The V call is TRBV28, the J call TRBJ1-4; maybe TRBD1 (5 bases). The CDR3 extends over 14 amino acids. Looked up from germline, CDR1 is MDHEN and CDR2 is SYDVKM. V was cut by 6 bases and J by 4 bases, with 12 bases left in between. The CDR3 DNA reads TGTGCCAGCAGACTACGGGGGGGTAATGAAAAACTGTTTTTT. Translated, it gives CASRLRGGNEKLFF.

The chain combines TRBV10-2 with TRBJ2-3; 7 nucleotides align to TRBD1. This CDR3 is 14 amino acids long. The V gene's germline CDR1 is WSHSY and CDR2 SAAADI. Trimming cost V 8 bases and J 0 bases; bases outside gene matches: 5. The CDR3 sequence is CASAQDRSTDTQYF. The CDR3 bases are TGCGCCAGCGCCCAGGACAGGAGCACAGATACGCAGTATTTT.